The TCR beta chain described here comes from a study of beta chain features in type 1 diabetes. Remarks on this clone: Its antigen is unknown.

Germline-derived CDR1 and CDR2 are SGHRS and YFSETQ. The CDR3 runs to 14 residues. Trimming stripped 0 bases from V and 3 bases from J, with 9 bases between. Using CD45RO/CCR7/CD25/CD127/CD95/CD27, CD4+ naive, central memory, regulatory and stem cell-like memory cells were sorted. Each of the sorted populations had a purity greater than 95%. Study conclusions and caveats: Shorter TCRB CDR3s, moderately but significantly so, marked every one of the four CD4+ subsets in Type 1 diabetes patients.

Since all of the isolated RNA was reverse transcribed, expressed TCRB transcripts were what got sequenced. The assay was immunoSEQ multiplex PCR, and TCRdb's table has in-frame clones only and misses some. Among about 260,000 clones listed, roughly 21% were seen once. The chain has TRBV5-1 and TRBJ1-1; D unclear. Sample: naive CD4+ T cells from blood. The sequence was collected from a woman aged 40 to 55 with type 1 diabetes. The CDR3 loop is CASSLGDGYTEAFF. The DNA for the CDR3 is TGCGCCAGCAGCTTGGGAGACGGGTACACTGAAGCTTTCTTT. Complete variable domain (other parts from reference TRBV5-1 and TRBJ1-1): KAGVTQTPRYLIKTRGQQVTLSCSPISGHRSVSWYQQTPGQGLQFLFEYFSETQRNKGNFPGRFSGRQFSNSRSEMNVSTLELGDSALYLCASSLGDGYTEAFFGQGTRLTVV.